This TCR beta chain was found in a study of CD8 T cells in ankylosing spondylitis (dated by TCRdb to 2015 to 2018). Context from the whole study: The study set out to find disease-linked TCR variants by profiling T cell receptor beta repertoires in ankylosing spondylitis patients and healthy donors. The full study cohort was made up of about two dozen ankylosing spondylitis patients and 95 to 130 healthy donors. Peripheral blood samples were taken, and synovial fluid was additionally collected from ankylosing spondylitis patients. Overall study results and their limits: In peripheral blood, the disease-linked clones were found at relatively low frequencies and had a CD8+ phenotype. Significant enrichment of the disease-linked clones was reported in matched synovial fluid samples from ankylosing spondylitis patients. A TCR beta motif of roughly 8 highly homologous amino acid variants appeared characteristic of blood from ankylosing spondylitis patients. Some of the motif variants had been reported before in the synovial fluid and blood of reactive arthritis patients, a finding that suggests common disease-initiation mechanisms.

The CDR3 spans 13 residues, from the cysteine through the phenylalanine. Only the CDR3 DNA stays, 39 bases, in frame from base 1. The CDR1 and CDR2 encoded by the germline V gene are SGHVS and FQNEAQ. V was cut back by 5 bases and J by 5 bases, leaving a gap of 12 bases between them. Reads for this sample came from an Illumina HiSeq 2500. TCR beta libraries were prepared by quantitative 5'-RACE with molecular barcodes. Processing in the source paper ran as follows. Disease-linked TCR variants were identified with a new computational method built on a probabilistic model of VDJ rearrangement. TCRdb redid the processing of the public reads, applying fastp at Q25 and MiXCR, and retained in-frame beta chains. One record per CDR3 amino acid sequence lists the most common genes and DNA. These V and J calls derive from TCRdb rather than the authors' analysis. Recorded for this sample are about 150,000 distinct CDR3 sequences; roughly 11% of them occurred a single time. Around 4.3% of the sample is held by the ten biggest clonotypes.

This clonotype has ten or more counts. The clone's antigen remains unknown. Within one base of it there is no much larger clone, and no base qualities were kept. The sequence links TRBV7-8 to TRBJ1-1, with TRBD1 as a weak D call on 5 bases. The sequencing sample was made of blood, either unsorted or a sorted T cell fraction (not recorded which). This TCR was sampled from a female donor with ankylosing spondylitis or in good health (not recorded which). Here is the DNA: TGTGCCAGCAGCGCAACGACAGAGACTGAAGCTTTCTTT. Its product reads: CASSATTETEAFF.